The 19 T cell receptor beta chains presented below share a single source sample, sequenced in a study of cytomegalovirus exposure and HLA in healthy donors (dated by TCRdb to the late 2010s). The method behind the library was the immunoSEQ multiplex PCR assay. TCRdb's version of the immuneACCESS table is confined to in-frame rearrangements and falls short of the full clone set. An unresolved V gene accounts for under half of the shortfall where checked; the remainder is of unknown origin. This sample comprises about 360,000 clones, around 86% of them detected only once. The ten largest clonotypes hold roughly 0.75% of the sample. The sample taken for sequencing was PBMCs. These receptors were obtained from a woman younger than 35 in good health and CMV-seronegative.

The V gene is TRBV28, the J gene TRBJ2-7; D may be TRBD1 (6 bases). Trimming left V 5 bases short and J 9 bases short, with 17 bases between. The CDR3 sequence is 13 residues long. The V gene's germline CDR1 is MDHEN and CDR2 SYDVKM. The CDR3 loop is CASSPTQGPRQYF. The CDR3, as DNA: TGTGCCAGCAGTCCGACACAGGGCCCGCGGCAGTACTTC.

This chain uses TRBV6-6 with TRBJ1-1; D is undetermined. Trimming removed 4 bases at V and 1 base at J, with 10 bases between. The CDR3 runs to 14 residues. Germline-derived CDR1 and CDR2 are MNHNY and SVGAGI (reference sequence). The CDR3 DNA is TGTGCCAGCAGTTCAGGTTCGCGGAACACTGAAGCTTTCTTT. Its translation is CASSSGSRNTEAFF.

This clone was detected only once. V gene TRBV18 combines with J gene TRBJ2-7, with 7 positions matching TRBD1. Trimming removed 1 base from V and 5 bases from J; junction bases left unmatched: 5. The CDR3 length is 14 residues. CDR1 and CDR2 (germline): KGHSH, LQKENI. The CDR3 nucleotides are TGTGCCAGCTCACCACGAAACAGGGGCGACGAGCAGTACTTC. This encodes CASSPRNRGDEQYF.

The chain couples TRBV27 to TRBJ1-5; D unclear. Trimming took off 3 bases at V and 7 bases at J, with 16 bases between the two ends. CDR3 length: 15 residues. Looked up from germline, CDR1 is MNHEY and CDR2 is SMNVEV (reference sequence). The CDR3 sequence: CASSFMAGEGQPQHF. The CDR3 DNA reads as TGTGCCAGCAGTTTCATGGCCGGGGAAGGGCAGCCCCAGCATTTT.

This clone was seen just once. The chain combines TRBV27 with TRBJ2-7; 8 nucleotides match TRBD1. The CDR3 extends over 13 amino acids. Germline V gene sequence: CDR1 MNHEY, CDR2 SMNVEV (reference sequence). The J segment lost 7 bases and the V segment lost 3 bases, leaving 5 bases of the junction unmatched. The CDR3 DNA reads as TGTGCCAGCAGTTTTCAGGGGGCTGGTGAGCAGTACTTC. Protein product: CASSFQGAGEQYF.

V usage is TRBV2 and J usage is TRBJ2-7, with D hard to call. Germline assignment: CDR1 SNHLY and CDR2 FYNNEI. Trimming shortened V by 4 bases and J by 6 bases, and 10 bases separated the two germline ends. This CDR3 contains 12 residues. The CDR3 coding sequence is TGTGCCAGCAGTGTGGGTCCGGGCGAGCAGTACTTC. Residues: CASSVGPGEQYF.

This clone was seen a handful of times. This CDR3 is CATSSGTGFSEQYF. In nucleotides, the CDR3 is TGTGCCACCAGCTCCGGGACAGGGTTCTCCGAGCAGTACTTC. V is TRBV15 and J is TRBJ2-7, with 9 bases fitting TRBD1. This CDR3 has 14 residues. V shed 5 bases, J shed 6 bases, and the junction held 8 bases outside the gene matches. Germline assignment: CDR1 LNHNV and CDR2 YYDKDF (reference sequence).

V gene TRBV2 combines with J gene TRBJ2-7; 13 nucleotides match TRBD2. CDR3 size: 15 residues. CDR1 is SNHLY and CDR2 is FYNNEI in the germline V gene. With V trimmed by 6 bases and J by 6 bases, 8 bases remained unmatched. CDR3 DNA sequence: TGTGCCAGCAGGACCGGACTAGCGGGAGTATCCGAGCAGTACTTC. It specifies CASRTGLAGVSEQYF.

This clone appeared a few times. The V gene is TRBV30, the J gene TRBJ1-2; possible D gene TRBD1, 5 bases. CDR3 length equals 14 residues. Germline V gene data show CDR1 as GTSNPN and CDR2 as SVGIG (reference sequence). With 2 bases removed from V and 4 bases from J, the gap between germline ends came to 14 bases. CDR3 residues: CAWSPMGGVYGYTF. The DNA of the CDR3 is TGTGCCTGGAGTCCGATGGGGGGAGTCTATGGCTACACCTTC.

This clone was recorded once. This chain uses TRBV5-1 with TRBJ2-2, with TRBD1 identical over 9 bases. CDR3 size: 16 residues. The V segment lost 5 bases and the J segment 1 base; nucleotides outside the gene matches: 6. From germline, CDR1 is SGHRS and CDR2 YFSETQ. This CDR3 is CASSSQGAMNTGELFF. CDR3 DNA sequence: TGCGCCAGCAGTTCACAGGGGGCGATGAACACCGGGGAGCTGTTTTTT.

DNA for the CDR3: TGTGCCAGTAGGGGGAGGGGGGCCGTCTATGAGCAGTTCTTC. Translating it yields CASRGRGAVYEQFF. The chain uses TRBV19 and TRBJ2-1, with D perhaps matching TRBD2 (7 bases). Trimming removed 6 bases from V and 8 bases from J, with 17 bases in between. From germline, CDR1 is LNHDA and CDR2 SQIVND (reference sequence). The CDR3 is 14 amino acids.

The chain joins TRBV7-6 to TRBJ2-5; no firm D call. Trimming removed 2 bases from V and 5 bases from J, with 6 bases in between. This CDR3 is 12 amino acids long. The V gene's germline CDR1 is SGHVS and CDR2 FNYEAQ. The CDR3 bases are TGTGCCAGCAGCTTATTCCGGGAGACCCAGTACTTC. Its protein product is CASSLFRETQYF.

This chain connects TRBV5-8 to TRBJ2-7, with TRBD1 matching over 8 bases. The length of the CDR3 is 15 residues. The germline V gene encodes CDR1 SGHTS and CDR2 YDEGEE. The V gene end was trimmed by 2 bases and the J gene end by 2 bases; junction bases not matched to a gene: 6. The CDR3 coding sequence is TGTGCCAGCAGCTTCTCCGGGACAGGAGCCTACGAGCAGTACTTC. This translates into CASSFSGTGAYEQYF. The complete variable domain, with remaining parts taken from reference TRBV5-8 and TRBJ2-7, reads EAGVTQSPTHLIKTRGQQATLRCSPISGHTSVYWYQQALGLGLQFLLWYDEGEERNRGNFPPRFSGRQFPNYSSELNVNALELEDSALYLCASSFSGTGAYEQYFGPGTRLTVT.

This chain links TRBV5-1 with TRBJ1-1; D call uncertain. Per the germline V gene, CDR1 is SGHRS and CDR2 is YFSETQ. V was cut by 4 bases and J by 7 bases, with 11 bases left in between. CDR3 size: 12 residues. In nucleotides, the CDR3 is TGCGCCAGCAGCCGAGGGCCGAGTGAAGCTTTCTTT. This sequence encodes CASSRGPSEAFF.

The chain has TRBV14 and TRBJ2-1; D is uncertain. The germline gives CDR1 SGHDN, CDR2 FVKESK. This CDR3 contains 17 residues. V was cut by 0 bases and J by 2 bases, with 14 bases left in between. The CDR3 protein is CASSQERGRSPYNEQFF. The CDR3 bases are TGTGCCAGCAGCCAAGAACGAGGCAGAAGCCCCTACAATGAGCAGTTCTTC.

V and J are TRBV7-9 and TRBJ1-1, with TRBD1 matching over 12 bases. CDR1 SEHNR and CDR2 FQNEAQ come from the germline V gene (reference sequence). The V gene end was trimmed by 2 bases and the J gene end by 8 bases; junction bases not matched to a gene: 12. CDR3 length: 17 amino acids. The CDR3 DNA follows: TGTGCCAGCAGCTTAAGCCTTACCGGGACAGGGGGCCGGGAAGCTTTCTTT. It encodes CASSLSLTGTGGREAFF.

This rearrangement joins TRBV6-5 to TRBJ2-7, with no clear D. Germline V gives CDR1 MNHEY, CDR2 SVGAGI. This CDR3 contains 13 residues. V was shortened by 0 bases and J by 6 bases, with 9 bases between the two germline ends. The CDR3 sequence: CASSYSSTGEQYF. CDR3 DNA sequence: TGTGCCAGCAGTTACTCTTCTACTGGCGAGCAGTACTTC.

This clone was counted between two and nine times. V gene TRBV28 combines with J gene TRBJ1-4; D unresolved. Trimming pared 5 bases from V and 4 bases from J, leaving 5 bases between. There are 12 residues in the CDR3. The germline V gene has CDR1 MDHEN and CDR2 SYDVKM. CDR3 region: CASSRLNEKLFF. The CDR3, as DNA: TGTGCCAGCAGTCGACTTAATGAAAAACTGTTTTTT.

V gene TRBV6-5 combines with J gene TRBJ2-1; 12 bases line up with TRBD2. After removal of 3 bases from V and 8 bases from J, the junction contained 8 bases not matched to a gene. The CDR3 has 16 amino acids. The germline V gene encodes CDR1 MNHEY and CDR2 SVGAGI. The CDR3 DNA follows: TGTGCCAGCAGTTATGCCGAGCTAGCGGGAGGGGATGAGCAGTTCTTC. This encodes CASSYAELAGGDEQFF.